Following are 31 T cell receptor beta chains from one sample sequenced in a study of blood T cell repertoires in COVID-19. Using immunoSEQ multiplex PCR, the repertoire was profiled, and TCRdb retains in-frame clones only, with some absent. Here the sample spans around 400,000 clones, approximately 89% being singletons. The sequencing input was PBMCs or T cells enriched from blood (not recorded which). Receptor source: a woman in her 30s who had recovered from COVID-19.

The chain combines TRBV7-9 with TRBJ1-1, with D possibly TRBD1 on 5 matching bases. The germline V and J ends were trimmed by 5 bases and 7 bases, with 8 bases remaining between them. CDR1 is SEHNR, CDR2 FQNEAQ, per germline (reference sequence). The CDR3 extends over 11 amino acids. CDR3 residues: CASSPGVEAFF. CDR3 nucleotide sequence: TGTGCCAGCAGCCCGGGGGTTGAAGCTTTCTTT.

The genes are TRBV9 and TRBJ2-1, with 10 bases fitting TRBD2. This CDR3 is built from 16 residues. In germline, CDR1 is SGDLS, CDR2 YYNGEE. With 3 bases clipped from V and 7 bases from J, the junction kept 10 bases outside the gene matches. Written as DNA, the CDR3 is TGTGCCAGCAGCGCCCTACTAGCGGGAACACCAAATGAGCAGTTCTTC. Amino acid sequence: CASSALLAGTPNEQFF.

The CDR3 here is CAWSVRQGGSYEQYF. CDR3 coding DNA: TGTGCCTGGAGTGTACGGCAGGGGGGCTCCTACGAGCAGTACTTC. The genes are TRBV30 and TRBJ2-7; D possibly corresponds to TRBD1 (7 bases). CDR3 length: 15 residues. V lost 0 bases to trimming and J lost 0 bases, with 12 bases between them. Per the germline V gene, CDR1 is GTSNPN and CDR2 is SVGIG (reference sequence).

The chain recombines TRBV2 with TRBJ2-7; tentatively, D is TRBD1 (6 bases). Germline V CDR1 and CDR2: SNHLY, FYNNEI. CDR3 length: 14 residues. V dropped 8 bases and J dropped 2 bases, with 16 bases sitting between them. CDR3 loop: CASCRHRTAYEQYF. The DNA of the CDR3 is TGTGCCAGCTGTCGTCATCGGACAGCCTACGAGCAGTACTTC.

Regarding this clone: Within the sample, other DNA sequences also encode this same CDR3. V usage is TRBV18 and J usage is TRBJ2-7, with a possible D match to TRBD1 (5 bases). Trimming left V 2 bases short and J 3 bases short, with 5 bases between. The CDR3 sequence is 12 residues long. Germline CDR1 is KGHSH and CDR2 is LQKENI. The CDR3: CASSPTGYEQYF. DNA of the CDR3: TGTGCCAGCTCACCAACAGGCTACGAGCAGTACTTC.

The chain is built from TRBV5-3 and TRBJ2-1; tentative D call: TRBD1 (5 bases). TRBV5-3 is noted as an ORF with a role that remains uncertain. There are 13 residues in the CDR3. V was shortened by 0 bases and J by 7 bases, with 8 bases between the two germline ends. CDR3 residues: CARSLAGMNEQFF. The CDR3 DNA reads as TGTGCCAGAAGCTTGGCAGGGATGAATGAGCAGTTCTTC.

J is TRBJ2-1 and V is TRBV27; 9 positions agree with TRBD2. V dropped 7 bases and J dropped 7; count of bases not matched to a gene: 17. The CDR3 has 17 amino acids. Germline values: CDR1 MNHEY, CDR2 SMNVEV (reference sequence). In DNA, the CDR3 is TGTGCCAGCAATTGGCGGGGGGGCCGGGATTTAGTTAATGAGCAGTTCTTC. Residues: CASNWRGGRDLVNEQFF.

The table lists this clone with a count of one. The chain employs TRBV5-1 and TRBJ2-5; no clear D. This CDR3 has 15 residues. Germline CDR1 SGHRS, CDR2 YFSETQ. The V and J ends lost 4 bases and 5 bases respectively, with 18 bases between them. CDR3: CASSPAEPARETQYF. As DNA, the CDR3 is TGCGCCAGCAGCCCGGCGGAGCCGGCACGGGAGACCCAGTACTTC. Full variable domain (outside the CDR3, taken from reference TRBV5-1 and TRBJ2-5): KAGVTQTPRYLIKTRGQQVTLSCSPISGHRSVSWYQQTPGQGLQFLFEYFSETQRNKGNFPGRFSGRQFSNSRSEMNVSTLELGDSALYLCASSPAEPARETQYFGPGTRLLVL.

Concerning this clone itself: Other nucleotide sequences in the sample specify the same CDR3. The chain joins TRBV11-2 to TRBJ2-5, with no clear D. V gave up 3 bases and J gave up 5 bases, with 4 bases separating them. The CDR3 totals 11 residues. Looked up from germline, CDR1 is SGHAT and CDR2 is FQNNGV. CDR3 coding DNA: TGTGCCAGCAGCTTCGGGGAGACCCAGTACTTC. This gives the protein CASSFGETQYF.

The rearrangement joins TRBV5-1 to TRBJ1-1; D not resolved. The CDR3 is made up of 14 amino acids. Between the trimmed V and J ends, which lost 2 bases and 0 bases, there was a span of 8 bases. The germline V gene encodes CDR1 SGHRS and CDR2 YFSETQ. The CDR3, as DNA: TGCGCCAGCAGCTTCGAAAGCGTGAACACTGAAGCTTTCTTT. Protein: CASSFESVNTEAFF.

The chain employs TRBV5-1 and TRBJ2-2; D gene unclear. From germline, CDR1 is SGHRS and CDR2 YFSETQ. Trimming shortened V by 0 bases and J by 1 base, and 7 bases separated the two germline ends. The CDR3 is made up of 15 amino acids. Written as DNA, the CDR3 is TGCGCCAGCAGCTTGGGGTTCGGGAACACCGGGGAGCTGTTTTTT. It is translated as CASSLGFGNTGELFF.

The rearrangement joins TRBV30 to TRBJ1-3; no reliable D call. The CDR3 loop spans 12 amino acids. With 8 bases removed from V and 1 base from J, the gap between germline ends came to 9 bases. The germline V gene has CDR1 GTSNPN and CDR2 SVGIG (reference sequence). In nucleotides, the CDR3 is TGTGCCGCACGGGGTTCTGGAAACACCATATATTTT. This gives the protein CAARGSGNTIYF.

A single count supports this clone. V gene TRBV7-3 combines with J gene TRBJ2-4; 13 bases align to TRBD2. The CDR3 is 18 amino acids. From germline, CDR1 is SGHTA and CDR2 FQGTGA. V gave up 5 bases and J gave up 0 bases; unmatched junction bases: 7. CDR3 loop: CASSPGLAGDIAKNIQYF. CDR3 bases: TGTGCCAGCAGCCCCGGACTAGCGGGAGACATAGCCAAAAACATTCAGTACTTC.

V gene TRBV5-1 combines with J gene TRBJ2-7; D is perhaps TRBD1 (5 bases). The germline V gene encodes CDR1 SGHRS and CDR2 YFSETQ. The CDR3 sequence is 13 residues long. Trimming cost V 4 bases and J 5 bases, with 13 bases left between them. The CDR3 loop reads CASSNQGSDEQYF. The CDR3 nucleotides are TGCGCCAGCAGCAATCAGGGCAGCGACGAGCAGTACTTC.

The chain recombines TRBV11-3 with TRBJ2-1; TRBD1 is a possible D gene (6 bases). This CDR3 is built from 14 residues. V gave up 5 bases and J gave up 4 bases, with 12 bases separating them. CDR1 is SGHNT and CDR2 is YENEEA in the germline V gene. The chain's CDR3 is CASSLQGEYNEQFF. CDR3 in DNA: TGTGCCAGCAGCCTACAGGGAGAATACAATGAGCAGTTCTTC.

The chain couples TRBV28 to TRBJ2-4; D might be TRBD1 (6 bases). This CDR3 has 14 residues. In germline, CDR1 is MDHEN, CDR2 SYDVKM. V lost 6 bases to trimming and J lost 6 bases, with 15 bases between them. DNA for the CDR3: TGTGCCAGCAGCCCCCCAGGGGACGTAAACATTCAGTACTTC. Its protein product is CASSPPGDVNIQYF. The full variable domain, completed using reference TRBV28 and TRBJ2-4, is DVKVTQSSRYLVKRTGEKVFLECVQDMDHENMFWYRQDPGLGLRLIYFSYDVKMKEKGDIPEGYSVSREKKERFSLILESASTNQTSMYLCASSPPGDVNIQYFGAGTRLSVL.

This chain joins TRBV28 and TRBJ2-7; TRBD1 matches 8 bases. The V segment lost 4 bases and the J segment 5 bases; nucleotides outside the gene matches: 13. The CDR3 consists of 16 residues. The germline gives CDR1 MDHEN, CDR2 SYDVKM. The CDR3 DNA sequence: TGTGCCAGCAGTTCCCTGAACTTAGCCAGGGGGCACGAGCAGTACTTC. Translated, it gives CASSSLNLARGHEQYF.

This clone has only one observation. The chain employs TRBV7-2 and TRBJ1-4; 7 bases are shared with TRBD1. Germline V gene lookup returns CDR1 SGHTA and CDR2 FQGNSA. This CDR3 has 14 amino acids. With V trimmed by 5 bases and J by 8 bases, 8 bases remained unmatched. CDR3 amino acids: CASSRRTGSEKLFF. Written as DNA, the CDR3 is TGTGCCAGCAGCCGTCGGACAGGTTCAGAAAAACTGTTTTTT. The full variable domain, rest sourced from reference TRBV7-2 and TRBJ1-4, is GAGVSQSPSNKVTEKGKDVELRCDPISGHTALYWYRQSLGQGLEFLIYFQGNSAPDKSGLPSDRFSAERTGGSVSTLTIQRTQQEDSAVYLCASSRRTGSEKLFFGSGTQLSVL.

To note about this clone: This specimen includes other DNA sequences encoding the same CDR3. The V gene is TRBV18, the J gene TRBJ1-1; tentatively, D is TRBD1 (5 bases). V was cut by 6 bases and J by 2 bases, with 10 bases left in between. The CDR3 contains 13 residues. The germline gives CDR1 KGHSH, CDR2 LQKENI. This CDR3 is CASSPRGNTEAFF. Written as DNA, the CDR3 is TGTGCCAGCTCCCCAAGGGGAAACACTGAAGCTTTCTTT.

This chain uses TRBV12-3 or TRBV12-4 with TRBJ1-2; D gene unclear. The CDR3 spans 13 residues. The ends were cut back, 1 base at V and 8 bases at J, with 11 bases in the middle. The CDR3 nucleotides are TGTGCCAGCAGTTTAGGGCGGTCGAGAGGCTACACCTTC. Translating gives CASSLGRSRGYTF.

The V call is TRBV5-8, the J call TRBJ1-2; weak D call: TRBD1 (5 bases). There are 16 residues in the CDR3. V was trimmed by 0 bases and J by 4 bases, leaving 16 bases between them. Germline V gene lookup returns CDR1 SGHTS and CDR2 YDEGEE. The CDR3 sequence: CASSLGGRGKSYGYTF. For the CDR3, the DNA is TGTGCCAGCAGCTTGGGCGGAAGGGGCAAGAGCTATGGCTACACCTTC.

The genes are TRBV9 and TRBJ1-3; perhaps TRBD1 as D (6 bases). The CDR3 covers 16 residues. Germline V lookup: CDR1 SGDLS, CDR2 YYNGEE. Trimming cost V 1 base and J 1 base, with 12 bases left between them. The CDR3 sequence is CASSVPRTGSGNTIYF. The CDR3 DNA follows: TGTGCCAGCAGCGTACCTAGAACAGGGTCTGGAAACACCATATATTTT.

As concerns this clone: The same CDR3 can be traced to other DNA sequences in this sample. This chain links TRBV24-1 with TRBJ1-5, with D uncertain. Trimming took 5 bases from V and 4 from J, leaving 8 bases between them. The CDR3 totals 13 residues. CDR1 and CDR2 from the germline V gene are KGHDR and SFDVKD. For the CDR3, the DNA is TGTGCCACCAGTGTAGGAGGGAATCAGCCCCAGCATTTT. Amino acid sequence: CATSVGGNQPQHF.

This sequence joins TRBV24-1 and TRBJ2-7; TRBD2 matches 7 bases. The germline V gene has CDR1 KGHDR and CDR2 SFDVKD. V trimming: 4 bases; J trimming: 3 bases; junction bases outside the gene matches: 8. The CDR3 runs to 15 residues. The CDR3 region is CATSDPRLALYEQYF. CDR3 nucleotide sequence: TGTGCCACCAGTGACCCGCGACTAGCCCTCTACGAGCAGTACTTC.

About this clone: Other DNA sequences in this sample translate to the same CDR3. This rearrangement joins TRBV5-1 to TRBJ2-3; 8 bases match TRBD2. Germline trimming cut 0 bases from V and 5 bases from J; bases unmatched to any gene: 2. The length of the CDR3 is 14 residues. Germline V gives CDR1 SGHRS, CDR2 YFSETQ. The CDR3 region is CASSLGLAGDTQYF. DNA of the CDR3: TGCGCCAGCAGCTTGGGGCTAGCGGGAGATACGCAGTATTTT.

V gene TRBV30 combines with J gene TRBJ1-2; 10 positions agree with TRBD1. This CDR3 contains 14 residues. The germline CDR1 and CDR2 sequences are GTSNPN and SVGIG (reference sequence). V shed 8 bases and J 5 bases; nucleotides not matched to a gene: 11. The CDR3: CAGTSGTGVYGYTF. The CDR3 nucleotides read TGTGCCGGGACCTCCGGGACAGGGGTTTATGGCTACACCTTC.

The chain links TRBV4-3 to TRBJ1-6; tentative D call: TRBD1 (5 bases). The CDR3 spans 15 residues. Germline V gene lookup returns CDR1 LGHNA and CDR2 YSLEER. V lost 0 bases and J lost 8, with 11 bases in between. The CDR3 reads CASSQDSGGDSPLHF. The CDR3 region has the DNA TGCGCCAGCAGCCAAGATAGTGGGGGGGATTCACCCCTCCACTTT.

The V call is TRBV5-6, the J call TRBJ2-5; TRBD2 matches at 7 bases. Germline CDR1 is SGHDT and CDR2 is YYEEEE. This CDR3 comprises 16 residues. Trimming took 4 bases from V and 1 from J; bases not matched to a gene: 10. The CDR3 reads CASSRVGGSSQETQYF. In nucleotides, the CDR3 is TGTGCCAGCAGCCGGGTGGGCGGGAGTTCCCAAGAGACCCAGTACTTC.

This sequence joins TRBV7-8 and TRBJ2-7; D remains ambiguous. Germline CDR1 SGHVS, CDR2 FQNEAQ. Trimming stripped 5 bases from V and 7 bases from J, with 21 bases between. The CDR3 covers 15 residues. The CDR3 coding sequence is TGTGCCAGCAGCACCCCGCTGAGTTCCAACTGGGAGCAGTACTTC. Its protein product is CASSTPLSSNWEQYF.

This clone was recorded only once. This chain connects TRBV7-3 to TRBJ1-6; possible D gene TRBD1, 5 bases. CDR1 is SGHTA and CDR2 is FQGTGA in the germline V gene. The CDR3 consists of 13 residues. The V end was cut by 5 bases, the J end by 10 bases, with 12 bases between. Written as DNA, the CDR3 is TGTGCCAGCAGCATCAGGGTTGGCTCACCCCTCCACTTT. Translating gives CASSIRVGSPLHF.

The CDR3 sequence is CAWSFQVQETQYF. DNA for the CDR3: TGTGCCTGGAGTTTTCAGGTCCAAGAGACCCAGTACTTC. The V gene is TRBV30, the J gene TRBJ2-5; D not resolved. The CDR3 is made up of 13 amino acids. Trimming left V 2 bases short and J 1 base short, with 8 bases between. The V gene's germline CDR1 is GTSNPN and CDR2 SVGIG (reference sequence).